This entry lists 19 T cell receptor beta chains sequenced from one sample in a study of shared clonotypes between healthy human individuals. The protocol was immunoSEQ multiplex PCR, while the TCRdb copy is restricted to in-frame clones and leaves out a portion. The sample lists about a million clones, 65% to 80% seen once, with 1.4% in the top ten. Input material: memory CD4+ T cells sorted from blood. As to subset: CD45RA-negative fraction. The receptors come from a man aged 18 to 29 in good health.

V is TRBV5-1 and J is TRBJ2-7, with unresolved D. The CDR3 is 12 amino acids. V shed 4 bases and J shed 4 bases, with 9 bases lying between them. Germline loops: CDR1 SGHRS, CDR2 YFSETQ. CDR3 DNA: TGCGCCAGCAGCCCGGACCAATACGAGCAGTACTTC. Translated, it gives CASSPDQYEQYF.

The V and J genes are TRBV7-2 and TRBJ2-3; 7 bases agree with TRBD2. V shed 5 bases, J shed 0 bases, and the junction held 8 bases outside the gene matches. CDR3 length: 16 residues. Germline V gives CDR1 SGHTA, CDR2 FQGNSA. The CDR3 nucleotides read TGTGCCAGCAGCAAGTCCCTAGCGGCTAGCACAGATACGCAGTATTTT. This codes for CASSKSLAASTDTQYF. Looking up the rest from reference TRBV7-2 and TRBJ2-3 gives the full variable domain: GAGVSQSPSNKVTEKGKDVELRCDPISGHTALYWYRQSLGQGLEFLIYFQGNSAPDKSGLPSDRFSAERTGGSVSTLTIQRTQQEDSAVYLCASSKSLAASTDTQYFGPGTRLTVL.

The V gene is TRBV11-2, the J gene TRBJ2-3; D may be TRBD1 (6 bases). Trimming shortened V by 5 bases and J by 0 bases, and 15 bases separated the two germline ends. The CDR3 spans 16 residues. From germline, CDR1 is SGHAT and CDR2 FQNNGV. The CDR3: CASSVHRDKSTDTQYF. The CDR3 DNA follows: TGTGCCAGCAGCGTCCACCGGGACAAGAGCACAGATACGCAGTATTTT.

This clone was seen once. The V call is TRBV6-6, the J call TRBJ2-7; D may match TRBD1 or TRBD2 (5 bases each). Germline V gene sequence: CDR1 MNHNY, CDR2 SVGAGI (reference sequence). There are 11 residues in the CDR3. Trimming cost V 10 bases and J 5 bases, with 12 bases left between them. The CDR3: CATTLGDEQYF. CDR3 coding DNA: TGTGCCACCACACTGGGGGACGAGCAGTACTTC.

The chain joins TRBV6-5 to TRBJ1-2; the D is unclear. Trimming removed 5 bases at V and 5 bases at J, with 12 bases between. Germline CDR1 and CDR2: MNHEY and SVGAGI. This CDR3 is 13 amino acids long. This CDR3 is CASSRTPWYGYTF. The CDR3 coding sequence is TGTGCCAGCAGTCGCACTCCTTGGTATGGCTACACCTTC.

This clone was picked up a small number of times. The same CDR3 arises from other DNA sequences in this sample as well. J is TRBJ2-7 and V is TRBV6-1; TRBD1 aligns across 9 bases. Germline CDR1 and CDR2: MNHNS and SASEGT. The CDR3 is 15 amino acids. The ends lost 1 base at V and 4 bases at J; junction bases unmatched: 5. The CDR3 DNA is TGTGCCAGCAGTGAAGGAGGGACAGGGCTTTACGAGCAGTACTTC. This sequence encodes CASSEGGTGLYEQYF.

This clone appeared a few times. This chain joins TRBV4-1 and TRBJ1-1; a possible D gene is TRBD1 (5 bases). CDR3 length equals 14 residues. CDR1 is MGHRA and CDR2 is YSYEKL in the germline V gene. Trimming shortened V by 6 bases and J by 1 base, and 12 bases separated the two germline ends. CDR3 DNA: TGCGCCAGCAGGGGACCGATTAAGAACACTGAAGCTTTCTTT. Residues: CASRGPIKNTEAFF.

The gene calls are TRBV19 and TRBJ2-3; D is perhaps TRBD1 (6 bases). V was shortened by 5 bases and J by 2 bases, with 17 bases between the two germline ends. CDR1 LNHDA and CDR2 SQIVND come from the germline V gene (reference sequence). The CDR3 loop spans 16 amino acids. The CDR3 here is CASSALPGQFTDTQYF. Written as DNA, the CDR3 is TGTGCCAGTAGTGCCCTTCCGGGACAATTCACAGATACGCAGTATTTT. Together with reference TRBV19 and TRBJ2-3, the CDR3 gives the full variable domain: DGGITQSPKYLFRKEGQNVTLSCEQNLNHDAMYWYRQDPGQGLRLIYYSQIVNDFQKGDIAEGYSVSREKKESFPLTVTSAQKNPTAFYLCASSALPGQFTDTQYFGPGTRLTVL.

V gene TRBV6-5 combines with J gene TRBJ1-5; TRBD1 might be the D (5 bases). Germline V gene lookup returns CDR1 MNHEY and CDR2 SVGAGI. This CDR3 region has 16 residues. The V gene lost 2 bases and the J gene lost 1 base, with 12 bases spanning the gap. CDR3 residues: CASSYPKGRSNQPQHF. The CDR3 DNA reads as TGTGCCAGCAGTTACCCGAAGGGACGGAGCAATCAGCCCCAGCATTTT.

The J gene is TRBJ1-5, the V gene TRBV15, with 7 bases aligning to TRBD1. The V segment lost 3 bases and the J segment 9 bases; nucleotides outside the gene matches: 14. The CDR3 is made up of 16 amino acids. The germline gives CDR1 LNHNV, CDR2 YYDKDF (reference sequence). The CDR3 coding sequence is TGTGCCACCAGCAGCAGACAGGGAACCCGATTCTCGCCCCAGCATTTT. As protein: CATSSRQGTRFSPQHF.

The chain has TRBV30 and TRBJ2-3; D is unresolved. Trimming pared 6 bases from V and 2 bases from J, leaving 9 bases between. The CDR3 consists of 12 residues. Germline V gene lookup returns CDR1 GTSNPN and CDR2 SVGIG (reference sequence). The CDR3 loop is CACTRFTDTQYF. The CDR3 nucleotides are TGTGCCTGCACGAGGTTCACAGATACGCAGTATTTT.

The rearrangement links TRBV4-1 to TRBJ1-4, with D unresolved. This CDR3 contains 18 residues. Per the germline V gene, CDR1 is MGHRA and CDR2 is YSYEKL. Trimming left V 0 bases short and J 0 bases short, with 14 bases between. The chain's CDR3 is CASSQDSGRASTNEKLFF. CDR3 bases: TGCGCCAGCAGCCAAGATTCGGGAAGGGCCTCAACTAATGAAAAACTGTTTTTT.

The genes are TRBV5-1 and TRBJ1-1; D perhaps matches TRBD1 (5 bases). V gave up 4 bases and J gave up 6 bases, with 13 bases separating them. CDR3 size: 13 residues. The V gene's germline CDR1 is SGHRS and CDR2 YFSETQ. The CDR3 is CASSLGPKSEAFF. The CDR3 bases are TGCGCCAGCAGCCTGGGACCGAAGTCTGAAGCTTTCTTT.

The V and J genes are TRBV7-2 and TRBJ1-2; possible D gene TRBD1, 6 bases. V lost 5 bases, J lost 6 bases, and 16 bases lay in between. The length of the CDR3 is 14 residues. Germline values: CDR1 SGHTA, CDR2 FQGNSA. CDR3 DNA sequence: TGTGCCAGCAGCCCGGGGGCCGGGCCCGATGGCTACACCTTC. This sequence encodes CASSPGAGPDGYTF.

The chain couples TRBV19 to TRBJ1-1; 7 bases are a match to TRBD1. J gave up 0 bases and V 1 base, and 8 bases lay outside the gene matches. The CDR3 is 17 amino acids. Germline CDR1 is LNHDA and CDR2 is SQIVND (reference sequence). This chain's CDR3 is CASSIGGDRVMNTEAFF. In DNA, the CDR3 is TGTGCCAGTAGTATAGGAGGAGACAGGGTGATGAACACTGAAGCTTTCTTT.

The chain employs TRBV5-1 and TRBJ2-6; D may be TRBD1 (5 bases). Germline V gene data show CDR1 as SGHRS and CDR2 as YFSETQ. Between the trimmed V and J ends, which lost 2 bases and 0 bases, there was a span of 12 bases. The CDR3 loop spans 17 amino acids. The CDR3 spells CASSFKLGASGANVLTF. CDR3 bases: TGCGCCAGCAGCTTTAAATTAGGGGCCTCTGGGGCCAACGTCCTGACTTTC.

Only one count was recorded for this clone. The sample carries other DNA sequences with the same CDR3. The V and J genes are TRBV2 and TRBJ2-2; D possibly uses TRBD1 or TRBD2 (6 bases each). V lost 8 bases and J lost 1, with 11 bases in between. Germline V CDR1 and CDR2: SNHLY, FYNNEI. CDR3 length: 14 amino acids. CDR3 bases: TGTGCCAGCGGGGGGCAACTGAACACCGGGGAGCTGTTTTTT. Protein product: CASGGQLNTGELFF.

This chain uses TRBV5-1 with TRBJ2-6; tentatively, D is TRBD1 or TRBD2 (5 bases each). Trimming pared 4 bases from V and 0 bases from J, leaving 5 bases between. This CDR3 has 14 amino acids. Germline V gives CDR1 SGHRS, CDR2 YFSETQ. The CDR3 DNA reads as TGCGCCAGCAGCGGGGGCTCTGGGGCCAACGTCCTGACTTTC. This gives the protein CASSGGSGANVLTF.

The chain couples TRBV6-1 to TRBJ2-7; D is ambiguous. Germline CDR1 reads MNHNS; CDR2 reads SASEGT. With 11 bases removed from V and 5 bases from J, the gap between germline ends came to 22 bases. The CDR3 loop spans 14 amino acids. CDR3 nucleotide sequence: TGTGCCTGTAAGGTGGACGGCGCGAGGAACGAGCAGTACTTC. Translating gives CACKVDGARNEQYF.